The next 31 T cell receptor beta chains were all read from a single sample in a study of T cells in narcolepsy. Method: immunoSEQ multiplex PCR; TCRdb's copy keeps in-frame clones and lacks some. The top ten clones hold about 1.1% of a sample with about 27,000 clones, around 86% of them seen once. Sequenced material: CD45RA- memory CD4+ T cells from PBMCs. The source is a human donor with narcolepsy.

The J gene is TRBJ1-2, the V gene TRBV19, with a tentative D call TRBD1 (6 bases). The germline V gene has CDR1 LNHDA and CDR2 SQIVND (reference sequence). V was trimmed by 5 bases and J by 3 bases, leaving 16 bases between them. The CDR3 covers 15 residues. CDR3 sequence (DNA): TGTGCCAGTAGTGAACAACACAGGGCAGACTATGGCTACACCTTC. This encodes CASSEQHRADYGYTF.

The chain uses TRBV5-4 and TRBJ2-7, with 10 bases matching TRBD1. From germline, CDR1 is SGHNT and CDR2 YYREEE (reference sequence). V trimming: 7 bases; J trimming: 5 bases; junction bases outside the gene matches: 6. This CDR3 is 13 amino acids long. The CDR3: CASAPDRGDEQYF. The CDR3 DNA follows: TGTGCCAGCGCCCCGGACAGGGGGGACGAGCAGTACTTC.

This clone has a single count. The chain links TRBV18 to TRBJ2-1; 10 bases are a match to TRBD2. Losses at the gene ends were 7 bases for V and 7 bases for J; bases not matched to a gene: 10. Germline V CDR1 and CDR2: KGHSH, LQKENI. The CDR3 runs to 15 residues. The CDR3 DNA sequence: TGTGCCAGCTGTGGTAGCGGGGGGCTACAGAATGAGCAGTTCTTC. Encoded protein: CASCGSGGLQNEQFF.

This chain uses TRBV23-1 with TRBJ2-3; 8 bases match TRBD2. TRBV23-1 is treated as an ORF (open reading frame) with a function not yet certain. CDR3 length equals 13 residues. With 11 bases clipped from V and 4 bases from J, the junction kept 8 bases outside the gene matches. The chain's CDR3 is CARSGGPADTQYF. DNA of the CDR3: TGCGCCCGATCGGGGGGGCCGGCAGATACGCAGTATTTT.

The CDR3 spells CASSLAGNTDTQYF. The CDR3 DNA follows: TGTGCCAGCAGCTTAGCGGGCAACACAGATACGCAGTATTTT. The gene calls are TRBV7-9 and TRBJ2-3; no reliable D call. The V end was cut by 0 bases, the J end by 2 bases, with 6 bases between. Germline values: CDR1 SEHNR, CDR2 FQNEAQ (reference sequence). This CDR3 is built from 14 residues.

The V gene is TRBV7-7, the J gene TRBJ2-5; 9 nucleotides align to TRBD2. The CDR3 is made up of 14 amino acids. Germline values: CDR1 SSHAT, CDR2 FNYEAQ (reference sequence). J gave up 9 bases and V 1 base, and 6 bases lay outside the gene matches. For the CDR3, the DNA is TGTGCCAGCAGCTTAGGGAGCGGGGGGCGGCCCCAGTACTTC. The encoded protein is CASSLGSGGRPQYF.

In DNA form, the CDR3 reads TGCGCCAGCAGCCAAGATGGGACGGAACAAGAGACCCAGTACTTC. It translates to CASSQDGTEQETQYF. The rearrangement joins TRBV4-1 to TRBJ2-5; tentatively, D is TRBD1 or TRBD2 (5 bases each). This CDR3 region has 15 residues. Trimming cost V 0 bases and J 2 bases, with 10 bases left between them. CDR1 is MGHRA, CDR2 YSYEKL, per germline.

The chain couples TRBV6-1 to TRBJ1-5; 7 bases are shared with TRBD1. Germline CDR1 and CDR2: MNHNS and SASEGT. V shed 8 bases, J shed 1 base, and the junction held 5 bases outside the gene matches. The CDR3 consists of 14 residues. The chain's CDR3 is CASLHRGSNQPQHF. The CDR3 DNA is TGTGCCAGCCTCCACAGGGGAAGCAATCAGCCCCAGCATTTT.

V gene TRBV6-1 combines with J gene TRBJ1-5; D might be TRBD1 (5 bases). Germline CDR1 is MNHNS and CDR2 is SASEGT. The CDR3 has 14 amino acids. V was shortened by 2 bases and J by 5 bases, with 10 bases between the two germline ends. Here the CDR3 reads CASSESGGYQPQHF. Written as DNA, the CDR3 is TGTGCCAGCAGTGAATCTGGGGGGTATCAGCCCCAGCATTTT.

This clone was seen a few times. The V gene is TRBV6-1, the J gene TRBJ1-2; a weak D match, TRBD1 (5 bases). Germline-derived CDR1 and CDR2 are MNHNS and SASEGT. The CDR3 spans 13 residues. Trimming cost V 6 bases and J 7 bases, with 15 bases left between them. CDR3 sequence: CASREQDGSGYTF. The CDR3 nucleotides read TGTGCCAGCAGGGAACAGGATGGGTCTGGCTACACCTTC.

The CDR3 region is CASSLVGTATNEKLFF. The DNA of the CDR3 is TGTGCCAGCAGTTTGGTTGGGACCGCAACTAATGAAAAACTGTTTTTT. V is TRBV28 and J is TRBJ1-4, with D possibly matching TRBD1 (5 bases). Trimming removed 3 bases at V and 0 bases at J, with 11 bases between. CDR1 is MDHEN and CDR2 is SYDVKM in the germline V gene. CDR3 length: 16 residues.

The chain couples TRBV6-5 to TRBJ1-2, with D unclear. Germline assignment: CDR1 MNHEY and CDR2 SVGAGI. The V gene lost 5 bases and the J gene lost 5 bases, with 15 bases spanning the gap. The CDR3 runs to 14 residues. The CDR3, as DNA: TGTGCCAGCAGTGAACGCGGTCAGGTTTATGGCTACACCTTC. Translating it yields CASSERGQVYGYTF.

This clone was found once. The rearrangement uses TRBV5-5 and TRBJ2-7; no clear D gene. The CDR3 consists of 15 residues. Trimming left V 0 bases short and J 0 bases short, with 10 bases between. In germline, CDR1 is SGHKS, CDR2 YYEKEE (reference sequence). In nucleotides, the CDR3 is TGTGCCAGCAGCTTGGGCCCTTCCAGCTCCTACGAGCAGTACGTC. Translated: CASSLGPSSSYEQYV.

V is TRBV15 and J is TRBJ2-3; 15 nucleotides match TRBD2. J lost 0 bases, V lost 0 bases, and 10 bases had no gene match. The CDR3 contains 21 residues. Germline V gene sequence: CDR1 LNHNV, CDR2 YYDKDF (reference sequence). The DNA of the CDR3 is TGTGCCACCAGCAGAGATATAAGGACTAGCGGGGGGGCCACTAGCACAGATACGCAGTATTTT. Translated, it gives CATSRDIRTSGGATSTDTQYF. Complete variable domain (other parts from reference TRBV15 and TRBJ2-3): DAMVIQNPRYQVTQFGKPVTLSCSQTLNHNVMYWYQQKSSQAPKLLFHYYDKDFNNEADTPDNFQSRRPNTSFCFLDIRSPGLGDTAMYLCATSRDIRTSGGATSTDTQYFGPGTRLTVL.

The J gene is TRBJ1-4, the V gene TRBV20-1; D not resolved. V lost 5 bases, J lost 4 bases, and 5 bases lay in between. Germline CDR1 reads DFQATT; CDR2 reads SNEGSKA (reference sequence). The CDR3 runs to 11 residues. Here the CDR3 reads CSAHYNEKLFF. As DNA, the CDR3 is TGCAGTGCTCATTATAATGAAAAACTGTTTTTT.

The V gene is TRBV2, the J gene TRBJ2-1; D possibly corresponds to TRBD1 (5 bases). Looked up from germline, CDR1 is SNHLY and CDR2 is FYNNEI. CDR3 size: 15 residues. V dropped 2 bases and J dropped 2 bases, with 10 bases sitting between them. The chain's CDR3 is CASSELLTAYNEQFF. CDR3 coding DNA: TGTGCCAGCAGTGAACTCTTGACAGCCTACAATGAGCAGTTCTTC.

This chain uses TRBV19 with TRBJ2-5, with TRBD2 identical over 8 bases. With 6 bases clipped from V and 0 bases from J, the junction kept 6 bases outside the gene matches. Germline V gives CDR1 LNHDA, CDR2 SQIVND (reference sequence). The length of the CDR3 is 15 residues. CDR3 DNA: TGTGCCAGTAGGGGGGGCGGGGGGAACCAAGAGACCCAGTACTTC. Translating it yields CASRGGGGNQETQYF.

The rearrangement uses TRBV7-8 and TRBJ2-7, with a tentative D call TRBD1 (5 bases). There are 13 residues in the CDR3. Trimming took 3 bases from V and 2 from J, leaving 8 bases between them. Per the germline V gene, CDR1 is SGHVS and CDR2 is FQNEAQ. CDR3 sequence (DNA): TGTGCCAGCAGCTTGACAGACACCTACGAGCAGTACGTC. It translates to CASSLTDTYEQYV.

The chain uses TRBV18 and TRBJ2-5, with 11 bases aligning to TRBD2. The trim removed 5 bases at V and 7 bases at J, leaving 9 bases unmatched. This CDR3 region has 15 residues. Germline assignment: CDR1 KGHSH and CDR2 LQKENI. The DNA for the CDR3 is TGTGCCAGCTCAACGGGACTAGCGGCGAGGGGGACCCAGTACTTC. Translated: CASSTGLAARGTQYF.

This clone was counted a few times. The rearrangement uses TRBV5-1 and TRBJ2-2; perhaps TRBD1 as D (6 bases). Deletions cut 6 bases from V and 5 bases from J, with 20 bases between. Germline V gives CDR1 SGHRS, CDR2 YFSETQ. This CDR3 has 16 amino acids. For the CDR3, the DNA is TGCGCCAGCATCGGAACCGGGTTGAGGGGGACCGGGGAGCTGTTTTTT. Its protein product is CASIGTGLRGTGELFF.

The table lists this clone with a count of one. The chain joins TRBV6-1 to TRBJ2-3; 8 bases are shared with TRBD2. The length of the CDR3 is 15 residues. J lost 4 bases, V lost 3 bases, and 6 bases had no gene match. Germline assignment: CDR1 MNHNS and CDR2 SASEGT. CDR3 sequence (DNA): TGTGCCAGCAGTGAGATGATAGCGGGGCCAGATACGCAGTATTTT. The encoded protein is CASSEMIAGPDTQYF.

The rearrangement uses TRBV5-1 and TRBJ1-2; D unclear. Germline V gene sequence: CDR1 SGHRS, CDR2 YFSETQ. The CDR3 loop spans 15 amino acids. Trimming shortened V by 4 bases and J by 6 bases, and 19 bases separated the two germline ends. The DNA for the CDR3 is TGCGCCAGCAGCATGGACGGAGGCGATATCGATGGCTACACCTTC. This encodes CASSMDGGDIDGYTF.

This clone has only a few counts. The gene calls are TRBV6-6 and TRBJ1-6; D may be TRBD1 (6 bases). This CDR3 comprises 14 residues. In germline, CDR1 is MNHNY, CDR2 SVGAGI (reference sequence). With 5 bases removed from V and 7 bases from J, the gap between germline ends came to 12 bases. The CDR3 reads CASSDRWTNSPLHF. DNA for the CDR3: TGTGCCAGCAGTGACAGGTGGACAAATTCACCCCTCCACTTT.

The chain recombines TRBV10-1 with TRBJ2-1; 8 nucleotides align to TRBD1. The CDR3 extends over 14 amino acids. Unmatched junction bases numbered 9, after V lost 9 bases and J lost 5 bases. Germline values: CDR1 WNHNN, CDR2 SYGVQD (reference sequence). CDR3 nucleotide sequence: TGCGCCAGGCCCCGGACAGGGTATCACAATGAGCAGTTCTTC. Translation: CARPRTGYHNEQFF.

J is TRBJ2-7 and V is TRBV5-6; 8 bases fit TRBD1. Germline trimming cut 4 bases from V and 5 bases from J; bases unmatched to any gene: 14. Germline assignment: CDR1 SGHDT and CDR2 YYEEEE. The CDR3 is 16 residues long. CDR3 amino acids: CASSPHAGTGPNEQYF. CDR3 DNA sequence: TGTGCCAGCAGCCCACATGCCGGGACAGGACCAAACGAGCAGTACTTC.

Written as DNA, the CDR3 is TGTGCCAGCTCACCGGGGACTCAGGGCACCGGGGAGCTGTTTTTT. Translating gives CASSPGTQGTGELFF. V usage is TRBV18 and J usage is TRBJ2-2, with D possibly matching TRBD2 (6 bases). The germline V gene encodes CDR1 KGHSH and CDR2 LQKENI. This CDR3 has 15 residues. The germline V and J ends were trimmed by 3 bases and 4 bases, with 12 bases remaining between them.

The genes are TRBV5-4 and TRBJ2-1; D is tentatively TRBD1 or TRBD2 (5 bases each). With 2 bases removed from V and 7 bases from J, the gap between germline ends came to 10 bases. From germline, CDR1 is SGHNT and CDR2 YYREEE (reference sequence). The CDR3 runs to 13 residues. CDR3 region: CASSFGTPNEQFF. In DNA form, the CDR3 reads TGTGCCAGCAGCTTTGGGACGCCAAATGAGCAGTTCTTC.

This chain connects TRBV18 to TRBJ2-5, with 9 bases fitting TRBD1. The assigned J gene may be wrong: the sequence end matches TRBJ2-7 better. In germline, CDR1 is KGHSH, CDR2 LQKENI. The CDR3 extends over 15 amino acids. The DNA of the CDR3 is TGTGCCAGCTCACCACTGGGACAGGGCTCTCGCGAGCAGTACTTC. Translation: CASSPLGQGSREQYF.

The V call is TRBV19, the J call TRBJ1-1, with 7 bases aligning to TRBD1. This CDR3 region has 14 residues. Germline CDR1 LNHDA, CDR2 SQIVND (reference sequence). Trimming removed 8 bases from V and 5 bases from J; junction bases left unmatched: 11. As DNA, the CDR3 is TGTGCCAGTGGGGCCGGGACAGACATTACTGAAGCTTTCTTT. Encoded protein: CASGAGTDITEAFF.

This clone was picked up one time. This chain links TRBV2 with TRBJ2-5, with 7 nucleotides matching TRBD2. This CDR3 is 13 amino acids long. Trimming removed 4 bases from V and 5 bases from J; junction bases left unmatched: 4. Germline V gene sequence: CDR1 SNHLY, CDR2 FYNNEI. The CDR3 reads CASSVLREETQYF. In nucleotides, the CDR3 is TGTGCCAGCAGTGTCTTGCGGGAGGAGACCCAGTACTTC. Complete variable domain (other parts from reference TRBV2 and TRBJ2-5): EPEVTQTPSHQVTQMGQEVILRCVPISNHLYFYWYRQILGQKVEFLVSFYNNEISEKSEIFDDQFSVERPDGSNFTLKIRSTKLEDSAMYFCASSVLREETQYFGPGTRLLVL.

The gene calls are TRBV7-7 and TRBJ2-5; the match to TRBD2 covers 13 bases. J lost 5 bases, V lost 5 bases, and 5 bases had no gene match. The CDR3 covers 15 residues. Germline CDR1 SSHAT, CDR2 FNYEAQ (reference sequence). CDR3 DNA sequence: TGTGCCAGCAGCCAGGGACTAGCGGGGTCGGAGACCCAGTACTTC. This gives the protein CASSQGLAGSETQYF.